The text below deals with one TCR beta chain. The data were taken from a study of blood T cell repertoires in COVID-19. About the research overall: Both acute and convalescent COVID-19 samples were obtained from the United States, Italy and Spain.

The CDR3 is 16 residues long. Germline lookup yields CDR1 SEHNR and CDR2 FQNEAQ (reference sequence). V shed 3 bases and J 2 bases; nucleotides not matched to a gene: 10. In the source study's methods: By means of reference gene primer amplification, nucleated cell counts were estimated. Profiling relied on immunoSEQ multiplex PCR, and the TCRdb table lists in-frame clones only, not all of them. That table supplies the V and J calls and clone size; D and trimming were determined from the DNA. The sample carries some 450,000 clones, approximately 89% recorded once. Sequencing input: peripheral blood. The V call is TRBV7-9, the J call TRBJ2-7, with 7 nucleotides matching TRBD1. This receptor was taken from a woman between 45 and 60 years old with COVID-19, enrolled during active disease. CDR3 in DNA: TGTGCCAGCAGCTTTCCCGCCGGGACAGCAACCTACGAGCAGTACTTC. It codes for CASSFPAGTATYEQYF.